The source of this TCR beta chain is a study of T cells in Graves' hyperthyroidism and ophthalmopathy. Over 18 months, lack of ophthalmopathy progression marked Graves' hyperthyroidism as stable. The V gene's germline CDR1 is LGHDT and CDR2 YNNKEL (reference sequence). The CDR3 sequence is 12 residues long. RNA transcripts served as the template for amplifying TCR beta CDR3 regions. An initial round of RT-PCR targeting the TCR CDR3 relied on the HTBI primer set. TCRdb re-called the multiplex PCR reads with MiXCR, one entry per CDR3 protein. The sample lists roughly 570,000 distinct CDR3 sequences, just over 45% seen once, with around 7.7% in the top ten.

The clonotype was recovered from a woman younger than 30 with Graves' hyperthyroidism. The chain combines TRBV3-1 with TRBJ2-7; no definite D call. TRBJ2-1 explains the end of the DNA better; the J call may be wrong. Sample: peripheral blood or thyroid tissue (not recorded which). The chain's CDR3 is CASSHDLNEQFF. Written as DNA, the CDR3 is TGTGCCAGCAGCCACGACCTGAATGAGCAGTTCTTC.